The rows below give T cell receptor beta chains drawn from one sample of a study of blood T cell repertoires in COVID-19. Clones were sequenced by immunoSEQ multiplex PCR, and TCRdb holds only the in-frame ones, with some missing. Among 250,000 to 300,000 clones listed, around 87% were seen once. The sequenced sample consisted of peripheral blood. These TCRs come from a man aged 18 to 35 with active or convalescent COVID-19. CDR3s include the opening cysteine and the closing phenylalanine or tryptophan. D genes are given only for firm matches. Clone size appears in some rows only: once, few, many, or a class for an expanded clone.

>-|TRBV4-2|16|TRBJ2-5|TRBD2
TGTGCCAGCAGCCAAGCCGGACTAGCGGGAGAAGAGACCCAGTACTTC
CASSQAGLAGEETQYF
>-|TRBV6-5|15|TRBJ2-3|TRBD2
TGTGCCAGCAAAACCCTAGCGGGGTCTTCAGATACGCAGTATTTT
CASKTLAGSSDTQYF
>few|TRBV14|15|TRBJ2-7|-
TGTGCCAGCAGCCAAGAGACTGGCTCTTCCTACGAGCAGTACTTC
CASSQETGSSYEQYF
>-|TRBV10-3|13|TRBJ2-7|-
TGTGCCACCAGGGGGACTAAACCCTACGAGCAGTACTTC
CATRGTKPYEQYF
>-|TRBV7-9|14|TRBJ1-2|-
TGTGCCAGCAGCTTAGCCCAGGGGAGAGATGGCTACACCTTC
CASSLAQGRDGYTF
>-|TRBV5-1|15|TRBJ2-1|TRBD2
TGCGCCAGCAGCTTGGGCGGGGGTTCCTACAATGAGCAGTTCTTC
CASSLGGGSYNEQFF
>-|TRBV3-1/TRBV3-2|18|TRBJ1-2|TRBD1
TGTGCCAGCAGCCAAGATAAAGTTTTGGCAGGGGGTAACTATGGCTACACCTTC
CASSQDKVLAGGNYGYTF
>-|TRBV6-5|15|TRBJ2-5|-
TGTGCCAGCAGTTCCGCCACCGCGGGGGCGGAGACCCAGTACTTC
CASSSATAGAETQYF
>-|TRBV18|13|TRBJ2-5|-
TGTGCCAGCTTAGTTGGGGCAGAAGAGACCCAGTACTTC
CASLVGAEETQYF
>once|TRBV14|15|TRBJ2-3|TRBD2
TGTGCCAGCAGCCCGACTAGCGGGGTGGAAGATACGCAGTATTTT
CASSPTSGVEDTQYF
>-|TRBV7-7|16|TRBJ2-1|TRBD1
TGTGCCAGCAGCTTTTACAGGGGGCCGGTGGGGAATGAGCAGTTCTTC
CASSFYRGPVGNEQFF
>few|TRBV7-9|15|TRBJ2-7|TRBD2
TGTGCCAGCAGCTTAGCGGGGGGGTTGTCTTACGAGCAGTACTTC
CASSLAGGLSYEQYF
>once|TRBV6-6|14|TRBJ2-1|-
TGTGCCAGCAGTTATTCAACCGGGATGGGTGAGCAGTTCTTC
CASSYSTGMGEQFF
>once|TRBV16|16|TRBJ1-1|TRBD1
TGTGCCAGCAGCCCACAACCGGGACAGGGGGACACTGAAGCTTTCTTT
CASSPQPGQGDTEAFF
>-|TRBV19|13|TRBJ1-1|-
TGTGCCAGCCGGACAGAGGGATACACTGAAGCTTTCTTT
CASRTEGYTEAFF
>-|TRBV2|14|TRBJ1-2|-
TGTGCCAGCAGTGAAGGTGCACAGTTAAATGGCTACACCTTC
CASSEGAQLNGYTF
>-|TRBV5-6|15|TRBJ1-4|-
TGTGCCAGCAGCTTGTTCGCGGGACTTAATGAAAAACTGTTTTTT
CASSLFAGLNEKLFF
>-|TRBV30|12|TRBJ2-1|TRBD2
TGTGCCCGCGCCGGGACTAGCAATGAGCAGTTCTTC
CARAGTSNEQFF
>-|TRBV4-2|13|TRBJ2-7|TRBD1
TGTGCCAGCAGCCAAGAGCTATGGGACAGTCCCCACTTC
CASSQELWDSPHF
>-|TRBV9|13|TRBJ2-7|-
TGTGCCAGCAGCCCCCGCGGGCACGATCAGCAGTACTTC
CASSPRGHDQQYF
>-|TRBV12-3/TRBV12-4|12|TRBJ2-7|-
TGTGCCAGCAGATCCGACATAAACGAGCAGTACTTC
CASRSDINEQYF
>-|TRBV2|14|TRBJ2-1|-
TGTGCCAGCAGCGATCTTCGACAGTCGGATGAGCAGTTCTTC
CASSDLRQSDEQFF
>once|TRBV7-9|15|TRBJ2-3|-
TGTGCCAGCAGCTTAGGGACTACCCCCCGGGATACGCAGTATTTT
CASSLGTTPRDTQYF
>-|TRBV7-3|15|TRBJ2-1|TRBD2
TGTGCCAGCAGCTTGATGGCTAGACGGGGGGATGAGCAGTTCTTC
CASSLMARRGDEQFF
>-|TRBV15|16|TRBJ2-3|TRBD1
TGTGCCACCAGCAGAGTAAAGGGGGCGGTTACAGATACGCAGTATTTT
CATSRVKGAVTDTQYF
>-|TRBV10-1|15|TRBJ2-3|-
TGCGCCAGCAGTGACTATTCGGGGAGCACAGATACGCAGTATTTT
CASSDYSGSTDTQYF
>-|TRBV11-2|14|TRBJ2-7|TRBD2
TGTGCCAGCAGCGGTGGCGGGGGGGAGAGGGAGCAGTACTTC
CASSGGGGEREQYF
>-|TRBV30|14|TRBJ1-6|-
TGTGCCTGGAGTGTGGTTGCAGAGGATTCACCCCTCCACTTT
CAWSVVAEDSPLHF
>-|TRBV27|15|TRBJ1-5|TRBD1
TGTGCCAGCAGTTTCGCAGGGGGCATCAATCAGCCCCAGCATTTT
CASSFAGGINQPQHF
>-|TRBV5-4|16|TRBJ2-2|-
TGTGCCAGCAGCTTGGAGGGGGAGCGGTACACCGGGGAGCTGTTTTTT
CASSLEGERYTGELFF
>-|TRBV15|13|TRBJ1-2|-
TGTGCCACCAGCACCCGCGGCCGCTATGGCTACACCTTC
CATSTRGRYGYTF
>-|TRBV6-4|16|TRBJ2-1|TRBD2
TGTGCCAGCAGTGACGATGGCGGGGGGACCTACAATGAGCAGTTCTTC
CASSDDGGGTYNEQFF
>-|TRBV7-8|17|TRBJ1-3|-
TGTGCCAGCAGCTTAACGTTTGCAGGCTTCTCTGGAAACACCATATATTTT
CASSLTFAGFSGNTIYF